This T cell receptor beta chain was recovered during a study of T-cell reconstitution after alpha-beta-depleted transplantation in children. Unique molecular identifiers tagged the TCRbeta library. TCRdb used MiXCR to reprocess the PCR reads, holding one entry per CDR3 protein. This table holds approximately 350,000 distinct CDR3 sequences, 10% found once. Germline values: CDR1 MDHEN, CDR2 SYDVKM. Trimming removed 3 bases from V and 2 bases from J, with 17 bases in between. The CDR3 contains 17 residues. The V call is TRBV28, the J call TRBJ2-1; D possibly corresponds to TRBD2 (5 bases). The TCR comes from a human donor who donated a stem cell graft to a child with acute lymphoblastic leukemia. The sequencing used PBMCs from the stem cell graft donor, collected from the stem cell graft. The CDR3 DNA sequence: TGTGCCAGCAGTTTTGAGTGGGGAGACCCCACCTACAATGAGCAGTTCTTC. It is translated as CASSFEWGDPTYNEQFF.